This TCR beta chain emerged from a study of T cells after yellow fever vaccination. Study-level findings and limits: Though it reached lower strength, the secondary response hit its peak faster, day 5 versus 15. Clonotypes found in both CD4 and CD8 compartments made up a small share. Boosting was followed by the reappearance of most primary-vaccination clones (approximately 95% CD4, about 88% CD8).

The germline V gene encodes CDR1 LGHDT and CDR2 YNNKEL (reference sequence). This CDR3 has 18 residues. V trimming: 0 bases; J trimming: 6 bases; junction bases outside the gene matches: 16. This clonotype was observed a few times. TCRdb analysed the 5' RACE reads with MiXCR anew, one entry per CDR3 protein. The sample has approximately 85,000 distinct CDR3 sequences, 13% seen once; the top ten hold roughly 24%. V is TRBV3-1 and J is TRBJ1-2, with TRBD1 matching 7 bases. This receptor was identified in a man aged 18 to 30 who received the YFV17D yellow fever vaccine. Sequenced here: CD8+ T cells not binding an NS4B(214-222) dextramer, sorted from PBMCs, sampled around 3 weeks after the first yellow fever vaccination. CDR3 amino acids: CASSQDRMGQSGANGYTF. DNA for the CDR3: TGTGCCAGCAGCCAAGATAGGATGGGACAGTCGGGAGCTAATGGCTACACCTTC. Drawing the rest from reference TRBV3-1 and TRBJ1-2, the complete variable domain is DTAVSQTPKYLVTQMGNDKSIKCEQNLGHDTMYWYKQDSKKFLKIMFSYNNKELIINETVPNRFSPKSPDKAHLNLHINSLELGDSAVYFCASSQDRMGQSGANGYTFGSGTRLTVV.